One sample yielded the 11 T cell receptor beta chains listed below, sequenced in a study of STAT5B mutations in CD4+ large granular lymphocyte leukemia. Sequencing used immunoSEQ multiplex PCR; TCRdb keeps in-frame clones, though not all of them. The sample includes tens of thousands of clones, 72% of them seen just once. Source material: CD4+ T cells from blood buffy coats. All receptors come from a human donor in good health.

The chain uses TRBV7-8 and TRBJ2-3; 10 positions agree with TRBD2. The germline V gene has CDR1 SGHVS and CDR2 FQNEAQ. The J segment lost 1 base and the V segment lost 5 bases, leaving 9 bases of the junction unmatched. This CDR3 contains 17 residues. The CDR3 here is CASSTQLGTSGTDTQYF. As DNA, the CDR3 is TGTGCCAGCAGCACACAATTGGGGACTAGCGGCACAGATACGCAGTATTTT.

The chain couples TRBV7-3 to TRBJ1-1; no definite D call. The germline V gene encodes CDR1 SGHTA and CDR2 FQGTGA. V lost 5 bases to trimming and J lost 0 bases, with 10 bases between them. The CDR3 consists of 14 residues. The CDR3 DNA sequence: TGTGCCAGCAGCCCAACAGATTTGAACACTGAAGCTTTCTTT. It translates to CASSPTDLNTEAFF.

V is TRBV28 and J is TRBJ2-3; 7 positions match TRBD1. The CDR3 contains 17 residues. V dropped 6 bases and J dropped 1; count of bases not matched to a gene: 13. Germline V gene data show CDR1 as MDHEN and CDR2 as SYDVKM. CDR3 region: CASSGQRGRDGTDTQYF. CDR3 in DNA: TGTGCCAGCAGCGGACAGAGGGGGCGTGATGGCACAGATACGCAGTATTTT.

This CDR3 reads CASRTNRDRGRGSFYEQYF. DNA for the CDR3: TGTGCCAGCAGAACAAACCGGGACAGGGGGCGAGGGAGTTTCTACGAGCAGTACTTC. The chain uses TRBV11-2 and TRBJ2-7; 12 bases fit TRBD1. The CDR3 has 19 amino acids. V lost 6 bases, J lost 3 bases, and 18 bases stayed unmatched. Germline assignment: CDR1 SGHAT and CDR2 FQNNGV.

This clone has just a few counts. The V and J genes are TRBV5-1 and TRBJ1-3; no clear D gene. This CDR3 comprises 15 residues. Trimming removed 0 bases from V and 0 bases from J, with 7 bases in between. Germline values: CDR1 SGHRS, CDR2 YFSETQ. The CDR3 bases are TGCGCCAGCAGCTTGGGAATCTCCTCTGGAAACACCATATATTTT. This encodes CASSLGISSGNTIYF.

This sequence joins TRBV10-2 and TRBJ1-1; possibly TRBD1 for D (5 bases). V was trimmed by 2 bases and J by 8 bases, leaving 12 bases between them. Germline values: CDR1 WSHSY, CDR2 SAAADI. CDR3 size: 13 residues. CDR3 in amino acids: CASSEMGGGEAFF. The DNA of the CDR3 is TGCGCCAGCAGTGAGATGGGGGGAGGGGAAGCTTTCTTT.

V gene TRBV5-6 combines with J gene TRBJ2-5; 7 nucleotides agree with TRBD1. The better agreement between TRBJ2-7 and the DNA end casts doubt on the J call. Germline V gene data show CDR1 as SGHDT and CDR2 as YYEEEE. The CDR3 has 13 residues. This CDR3 is CASRRQGIYEQYF. For the CDR3, the DNA is TGTGCCAGCAGGAGACAGGGTATCTACGAGCAGTACTTC.

The chain uses TRBV4-1 and TRBJ1-4, with TRBD1 as a possible D gene (5 bases). CDR3 length: 15 amino acids. Per the germline V gene, CDR1 is MGHRA and CDR2 is YSYEKL. V was shortened by 4 bases and J by 4 bases, with 13 bases between the two germline ends. In DNA, the CDR3 is TGCGCCAGCAGCCTGACGGGGCTTCTTAATGAAAAACTGTTTTTT. It translates to CASSLTGLLNEKLFF.

The chain links TRBV5-1 to TRBJ1-3; 7 bases fit TRBD1. The V and J ends lost 3 bases and 0 bases, in that order; junction bases with no gene match: 3. This CDR3 contains 15 residues. Germline assignment: CDR1 SGHRS and CDR2 YFSETQ. The DNA of the CDR3 is TGCGCCAGCAGCTCAACAGGGGTCTCTGGAAACACCATATATTTT. Translation gives CASSSTGVSGNTIYF.

This rearrangement joins TRBV6-6 to TRBJ1-2; TRBD1 agrees at 7 bases. The CDR3 extends over 15 amino acids. J lost 6 bases, V lost 2 bases, and 9 bases had no gene match. CDR1 and CDR2 (germline): MNHNY, SVGAGI (reference sequence). In DNA, the CDR3 is TGTGCCAGCAGTTACCAAGCCCAGGGGGATGATGGCTACACCTTC. It is translated as CASSYQAQGDDGYTF.

This chain joins TRBV5-1 and TRBJ2-7; D is unclear. CDR1 SGHRS and CDR2 YFSETQ come from the germline V gene. The V end lost 0 bases, the J end lost 3 bases, and 10 bases lay between the germline ends. This CDR3 contains 14 residues. The CDR3 protein is CASSLAKGNYEQYF. CDR3 coding DNA: TGCGCCAGCAGCTTGGCGAAGGGAAACTACGAGCAGTACTTC.